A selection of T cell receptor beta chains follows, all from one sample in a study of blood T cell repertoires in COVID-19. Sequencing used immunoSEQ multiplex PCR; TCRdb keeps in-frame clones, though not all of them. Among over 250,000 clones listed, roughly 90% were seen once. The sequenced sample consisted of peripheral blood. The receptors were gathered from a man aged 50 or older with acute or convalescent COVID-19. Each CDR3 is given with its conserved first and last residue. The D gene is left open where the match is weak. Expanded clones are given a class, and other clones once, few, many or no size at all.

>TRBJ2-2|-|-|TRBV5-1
CASSLGQGAGELFF
TGCGCCAGCAGCTTGGGCCAGGGCGCCGGGGAGCTGTTTTTT
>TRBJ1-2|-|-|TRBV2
CASGQLSYTF
TGTGCCAGCGGACAGTTGAGCTACACCTTC
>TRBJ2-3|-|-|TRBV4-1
CASSQLGQRDTQYF
TGCGCCAGCAGCCAATTGGGGCAGAGAGATACGCAGTATTTT
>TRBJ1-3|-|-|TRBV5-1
CASSLESPFSGNTIYF
TGCGCCAGCAGCTTGGAAAGCCCTTTCTCTGGAAACACCATATATTTT
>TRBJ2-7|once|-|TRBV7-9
CASSPPGSPYEQYF
TGTGCCAGCAGCCCCCCGGGGTCTCCCTACGAGCAGTACTTC
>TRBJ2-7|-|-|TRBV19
CASSPGLLSAAQYF
TGTGCCAGTAGTCCGGGACTGCTTTCGGCTGCGCAGTACTTC
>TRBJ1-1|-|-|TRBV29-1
CSVGRGGRGNTEAFF
TGCAGCGTTGGAAGAGGTGGTCGGGGGAACACTGAAGCTTTCTTT
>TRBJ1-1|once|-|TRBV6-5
CASSYTGGRSTEAFF
TGTGCCAGCAGTTACACGGGGGGGCGCAGCACTGAAGCTTTCTTT
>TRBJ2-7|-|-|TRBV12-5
CASGLVPGEQYF
TGTGCTAGTGGTTTGGTCCCGGGGGAGCAGTACTTC
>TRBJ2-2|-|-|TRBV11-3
CASSLVGTGELFF
TGTGCCAGCAGCTTAGTCGGCACCGGGGAGCTGTTTTTT
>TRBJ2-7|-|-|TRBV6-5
CASSSPGSEQYF
TGTGCCAGCAGTTCCCCAGGCTCCGAGCAGTACTTC
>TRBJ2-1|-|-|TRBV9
CASSVGRGSGDEQFF
TGTGCCAGCAGCGTTGGTAGGGGTTCCGGCGATGAGCAGTTCTTC
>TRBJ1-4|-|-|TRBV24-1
CATSDPRDIPEKLFF
TGTGCCACCAGTGATCCTCGGGACATCCCTGAAAAACTGTTTTTT
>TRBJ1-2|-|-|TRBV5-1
CASSFMIGESGYGYTF
TGCGCCAGCAGCTTTATGATCGGGGAATCGGGCTACGGCTACACCTTC
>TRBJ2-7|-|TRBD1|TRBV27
CASSLVLRGLYEQYF
TGTGCCAGCAGTTTAGTTTTAAGGGGGCTATACGAGCAGTACTTC
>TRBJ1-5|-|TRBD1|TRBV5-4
CASSLQGDLGQPQHF
TGTGCCAGCAGCTTACAGGGGGACTTGGGCCAGCCCCAGCATTTT
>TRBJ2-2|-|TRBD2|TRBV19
CASTQRGGLGELFF
TGTGCCAGTACCCAGCGGGGGGGCCTCGGGGAGCTGTTTTTT
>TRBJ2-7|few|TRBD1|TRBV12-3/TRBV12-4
CASSLGRGQGQYF
TGTGCCAGCAGTTTGGGCAGGGGGCAAGGGCAGTACTTC
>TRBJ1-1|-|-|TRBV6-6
CASSYGGSDTEAFF
TGTGCCAGCAGTTACGGGGGCTCCGACACTGAAGCTTTCTTT
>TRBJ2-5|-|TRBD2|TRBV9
CASSVATGLEGVTQYF
TGTGCCAGCAGCGTAGCTACGGGACTAGAGGGTGTGACCCAGTACTTC
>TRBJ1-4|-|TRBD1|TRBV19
CASTRTGSNEKLFF
TGTGCCAGTACCCGGACAGGGAGTAATGAAAAACTGTTTTTT
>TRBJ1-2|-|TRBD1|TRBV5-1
CASSPGQGHGYTF
TGCGCCAGCAGCCCGGGACAGGGCCATGGCTACACCTTC
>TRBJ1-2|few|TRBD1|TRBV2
CASSVTGVYGYTF
TGTGCCAGCAGCGTGACAGGGGTCTATGGCTACACCTTC
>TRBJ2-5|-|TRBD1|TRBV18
CASSPPGQGAGETQYF
TGTGCCAGCTCACCACCGGGACAGGGGGCCGGGGAGACCCAGTACTTC
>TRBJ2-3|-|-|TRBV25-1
CASSPPRGPSTDTQYF
TGTGCCAGCAGTCCTCCCAGGGGCCCTAGCACAGATACGCAGTATTTT
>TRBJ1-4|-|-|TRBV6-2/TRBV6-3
CASSFQGREKLFF
TGTGCCAGCAGTTTTCAGGGTCGAGAAAAACTGTTTTTT
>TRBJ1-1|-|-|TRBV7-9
CASSLAPIAAFF
TGTGCCAGCAGCTTAGCCCCGATAGCGGCTTTCTTT
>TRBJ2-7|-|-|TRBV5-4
CASSLGTDSYEQYF
TGTGCCAGCAGCTTGGGGACAGATTCCTACGAGCAGTACTTC
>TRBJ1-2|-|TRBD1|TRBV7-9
CASSLVTGTGDGYTF
TGTGCCAGCAGCTTAGTTACCGGGACAGGGGATGGCTACACCTTC
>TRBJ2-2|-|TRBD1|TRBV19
CASSIQGQGIGELFF
TGTGCCAGTAGTATTCAAGGACAGGGTATCGGGGAGCTGTTTTTT
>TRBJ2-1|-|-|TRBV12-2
CASRPRLSLSYNEQFF
TGTGCAAGTCGCCCGCGACTTTCCCTCTCCTACAATGAGCAGTTCTTC
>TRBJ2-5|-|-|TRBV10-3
CAISERQGETQYF
TGTGCCATCAGTGAGCGGCAGGGGGAGACCCAGTACTTC
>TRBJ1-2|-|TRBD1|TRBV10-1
CASSESRTGAYGYTF
TGCGCCAGCAGTGAGTCGAGGACAGGGGCCTATGGCTACACCTTC
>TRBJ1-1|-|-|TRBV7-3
CASRQNMNTEAFF
TGTGCCAGCAGGCAGAACATGAACACTGAAGCTTTCTTT
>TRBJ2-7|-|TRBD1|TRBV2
CARGQGRSYEQYF
TGTGCCAGAGGACAGGGAAGATCCTACGAGCAGTACTTC
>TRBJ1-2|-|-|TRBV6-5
CASSLGGVDYGYTF
TGTGCCAGCTCCCTAGGGGGAGTTGACTATGGCTACACCTTC
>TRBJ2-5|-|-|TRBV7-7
CASSPPTGFQETQYF
TGTGCTAGCAGCCCCCCCACAGGGTTCCAAGAGACCCAGTACTTC
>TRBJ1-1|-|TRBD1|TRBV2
CASRDDRATEAFF
TGTGCCAGCAGGGATGACAGGGCAACTGAAGCTTTCTTT
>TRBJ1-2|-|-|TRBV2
CASSGGLGYGYTF
TGTGCCAGCAGTGGGGGGCTGGGCTATGGCTACACCTTC
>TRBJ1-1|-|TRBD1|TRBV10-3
CAIRSITGDGTEAFF
TGTGCCATCAGATCTATTACAGGGGACGGCACTGAAGCTTTCTTT
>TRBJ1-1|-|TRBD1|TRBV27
CASSLSTGLEAFF
TGTGCCAGCAGCCTATCGACAGGGTTGGAGGCTTTCTTT
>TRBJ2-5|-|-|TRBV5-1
CASAQTGFQETQYF
TGCGCCAGCGCCCAGACGGGATTCCAAGAGACCCAGTACTTC
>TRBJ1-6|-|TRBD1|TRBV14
CASSQDSGTGARF
TGTGCCAGCAGCCAAGATAGTGGAACAGGGGCTCGATTT
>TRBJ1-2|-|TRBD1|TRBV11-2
CASNSQGAYGYTF
TGTGCCAGCAACTCCCAGGGGGCCTATGGCTACACCTTC
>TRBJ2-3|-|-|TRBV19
CAAGLVDTQYF
TGTGCTGCGGGGTTGGTAGATACGCAGTATTTT
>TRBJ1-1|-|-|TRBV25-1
CASRGGSTEAFF
TGTGCCAGCAGGGGGGGGAGCACTGAAGCTTTCTTT
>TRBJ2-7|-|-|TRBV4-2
CASSRTSYEQYF
TGTGCCAGCAGCCGTACAAGCTACGAGCAGTACTTC
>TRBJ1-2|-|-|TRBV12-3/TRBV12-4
CATKDRNYGYTF
TGTGCCACTAAGGACAGAAACTATGGCTACACCTTC
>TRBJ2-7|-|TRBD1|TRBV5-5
CASGLQGKSYEQYF
TGTGCCAGCGGATTACAGGGGAAATCCTACGAGCAGTACTTC
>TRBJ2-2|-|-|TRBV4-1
CASSQGRDTGELFF
TGCGCCAGCAGCCAAGGGCGGGACACCGGGGAGCTGTTTTTT
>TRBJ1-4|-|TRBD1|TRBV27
CASSLSRAGGNEKLFF
TGTGCCAGCAGTTTATCGAGGGCAGGGGGGAATGAAAAACTGTTTTTT
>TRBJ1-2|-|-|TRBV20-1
CSANRVDGYTF
TGCAGTGCCAACAGGGTTGATGGCTACACCTTC
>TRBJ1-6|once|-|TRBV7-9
CATPVADSYNSPLHF
TGTGCCACCCCAGTCGCGGACTCCTATAATTCACCCCTCCACTTT
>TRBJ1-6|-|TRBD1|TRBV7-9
CASSTTGWDSPLHF
TGTGCCAGCAGCACGACAGGGTGGGATTCACCCCTCCACTTT